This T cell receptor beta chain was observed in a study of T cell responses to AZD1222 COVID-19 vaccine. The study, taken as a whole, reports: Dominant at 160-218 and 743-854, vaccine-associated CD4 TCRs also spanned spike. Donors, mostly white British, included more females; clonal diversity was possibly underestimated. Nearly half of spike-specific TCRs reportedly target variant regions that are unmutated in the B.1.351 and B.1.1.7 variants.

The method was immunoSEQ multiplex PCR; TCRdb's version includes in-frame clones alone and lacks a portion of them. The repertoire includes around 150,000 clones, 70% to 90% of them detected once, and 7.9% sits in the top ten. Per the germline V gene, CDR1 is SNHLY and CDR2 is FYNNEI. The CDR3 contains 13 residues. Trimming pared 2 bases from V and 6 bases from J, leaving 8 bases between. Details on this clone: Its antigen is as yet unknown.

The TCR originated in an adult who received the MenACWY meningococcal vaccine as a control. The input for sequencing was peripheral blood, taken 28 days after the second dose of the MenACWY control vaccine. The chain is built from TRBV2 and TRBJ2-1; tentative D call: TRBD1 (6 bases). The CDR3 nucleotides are TGTGCCAGCAGTGAACAGGGGATCAATGAGCAGTTCTTC. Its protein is CASSEQGINEQFF.